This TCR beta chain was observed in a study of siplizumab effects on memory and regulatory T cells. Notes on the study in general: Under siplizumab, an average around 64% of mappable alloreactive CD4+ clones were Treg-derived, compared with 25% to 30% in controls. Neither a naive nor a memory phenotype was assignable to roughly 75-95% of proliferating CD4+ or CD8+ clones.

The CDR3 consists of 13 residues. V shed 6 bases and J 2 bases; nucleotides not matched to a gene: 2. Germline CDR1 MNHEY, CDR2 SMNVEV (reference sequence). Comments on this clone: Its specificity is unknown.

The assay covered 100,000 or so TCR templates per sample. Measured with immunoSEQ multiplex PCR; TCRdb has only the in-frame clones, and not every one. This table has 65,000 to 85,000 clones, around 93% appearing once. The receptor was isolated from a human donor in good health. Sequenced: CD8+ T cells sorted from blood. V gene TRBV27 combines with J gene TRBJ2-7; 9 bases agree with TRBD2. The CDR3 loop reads CASRAGGTYEQYF. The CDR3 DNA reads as TGTGCCAGCAGGGCGGGGGGGACCTACGAGCAGTACTTC.